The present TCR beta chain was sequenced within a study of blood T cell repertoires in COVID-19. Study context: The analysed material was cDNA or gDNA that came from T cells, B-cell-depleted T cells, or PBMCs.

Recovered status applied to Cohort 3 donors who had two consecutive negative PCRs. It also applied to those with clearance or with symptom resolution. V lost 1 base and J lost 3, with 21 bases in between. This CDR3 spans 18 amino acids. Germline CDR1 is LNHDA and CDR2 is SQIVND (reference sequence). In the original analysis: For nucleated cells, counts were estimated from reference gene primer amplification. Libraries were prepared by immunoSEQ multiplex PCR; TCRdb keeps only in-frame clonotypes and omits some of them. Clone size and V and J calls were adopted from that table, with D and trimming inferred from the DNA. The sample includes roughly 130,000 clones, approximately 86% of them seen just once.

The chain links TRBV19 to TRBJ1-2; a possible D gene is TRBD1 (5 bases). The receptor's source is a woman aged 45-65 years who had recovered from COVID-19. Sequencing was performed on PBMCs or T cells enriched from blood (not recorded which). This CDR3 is CASSIAGEPTRWDYGYTF. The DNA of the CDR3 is TGTGCCAGTAGTATAGCGGGGGAGCCCACTCGATGGGACTATGGCTACACCTTC. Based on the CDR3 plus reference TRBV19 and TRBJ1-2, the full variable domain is DGGITQSPKYLFRKEGQNVTLSCEQNLNHDAMYWYRQDPGQGLRLIYYSQIVNDFQKGDIAEGYSVSREKKESFPLTVTSAQKNPTAFYLCASSIAGEPTRWDYGYTFGSGTRLTVV.